The 24 T cell receptor beta chains in this list originate from one sample, sequenced in a study of blood T cell repertoires in COVID-19. TCRdb keeps only in-frame clones here, not all; method: immunoSEQ multiplex PCR. The table records some 220,000 clones, roughly 80% of them present only once. Input material: peripheral blood. The receptors here all came from a woman in her seventies with COVID-19, enrolled during active disease.

The genes are TRBV28 and TRBJ2-3; no firm D call. From germline, CDR1 is MDHEN and CDR2 SYDVKM. The CDR3 length is 12 residues. Trimming took off 8 bases at V and 0 bases at J, with 6 bases between the two ends. The CDR3, as DNA: TGTGCCAGCCGAGGCAGCACAGATACGCAGTATTTT. Its protein product is CASRGSTDTQYF.

The chain couples TRBV7-2 to TRBJ2-5; D gene uncertain. The CDR3 is made up of 11 amino acids. Germline-derived CDR1 and CDR2 are SGHTA and FQGNSA. Trimming took off 5 bases at V and 5 bases at J, with 6 bases between the two ends. CDR3 coding DNA: TGTGCCAGCAGCCGCCGGGAGACCCAGTACTTC. It is translated as CASSRRETQYF.

The chain recombines TRBV27 with TRBJ2-1; TRBD2 agrees at 8 bases. The CDR3 totals 14 residues. The V segment lost 4 bases and the J segment 9 bases; nucleotides outside the gene matches: 8. CDR1 is MNHEY and CDR2 is SMNVEV in the germline V gene (reference sequence). Written as DNA, the CDR3 is TGTGCCAGCAGTTCCACCTGGACTAGCATTGAGCAGTTCTTC. Amino acids: CASSSTWTSIEQFF.

The chain combines TRBV5-1 with TRBJ2-7; 9 positions agree with TRBD2. The V segment lost 4 bases and the J segment 2 bases; nucleotides outside the gene matches: 4. This CDR3 is 14 amino acids long. The germline V gene has CDR1 SGHRS and CDR2 YFSETQ. The CDR3 here is CASSPASGAYEQYF. Here the CDR3 DNA reads TGCGCCAGCAGCCCGGCTAGCGGGGCCTACGAGCAGTACTTC. The full variable domain, completed using reference TRBV5-1 and TRBJ2-7, is KAGVTQTPRYLIKTRGQQVTLSCSPISGHRSVSWYQQTPGQGLQFLFEYFSETQRNKGNFPGRFSGRQFSNSRSEMNVSTLELGDSALYLCASSPASGAYEQYFGPGTRLTVT.

The chain links TRBV9 to TRBJ2-1; 10 positions match TRBD2. Germline lookup yields CDR1 SGDLS and CDR2 YYNGEE. The CDR3 is 15 amino acids. Losses at the gene ends were 0 bases for V and 10 bases for J; bases not matched to a gene: 7. The CDR3 protein is CASSVDRSGRNEQFF. CDR3 DNA: TGTGCCAGCAGCGTAGACCGTAGCGGGAGGAACGAGCAGTTCTTC.

The chain carries TRBV30 and TRBJ1-4; D remains unclear. The CDR3 sequence is 14 residues long. V was clipped by 5 bases and J by 3 bases, with 13 bases between them. From germline, CDR1 is GTSNPN and CDR2 SVGIG (reference sequence). The DNA for the CDR3 is TGTGCCTGGCGCTCGACAAGATCTAATGAAAAACTGTTTTTT. It codes for CAWRSTRSNEKLFF.

J is TRBJ2-1 and V is TRBV5-4; 8 bases line up with TRBD2. This CDR3 contains 15 residues. CDR1 is SGHNT and CDR2 is YYREEE in the germline V gene (reference sequence). With 4 bases clipped from V and 3 bases from J, the junction kept 6 bases outside the gene matches. The CDR3 loop is CASSQLSGSYNEQFF. In DNA, the CDR3 is TGTGCCAGCAGCCAACTAAGCGGGAGCTACAATGAGCAGTTCTTC.

The chain has TRBV3-1 (or the pseudogene TRBV3-2) and TRBJ2-4; TRBD2 might be the D (5 bases). The CDR3 loop spans 15 amino acids. The ends were cut back, 1 base at V and 5 bases at J, with 12 bases in the middle. Germline V gene data show CDR1 as LGHDT and CDR2 as YNNKEL (reference sequence). The CDR3 here is CASSQAERVQNIQYF. The CDR3 nucleotides are TGTGCCAGCAGCCAAGCGGAGAGGGTCCAAAACATTCAGTACTTC.

This chain links TRBV2 with TRBJ2-3; D remains ambiguous. This CDR3 has 17 residues. With 4 bases removed from V and 0 bases from J, the gap between germline ends came to 17 bases. From germline, CDR1 is SNHLY and CDR2 FYNNEI. The CDR3 nucleotides read TGTGCCAGCAGTGGCGACTTCAATACGACTAGCACAGATACGCAGTATTTT. It yields the protein CASSGDFNTTSTDTQYF.

This clone is a singleton in its sample. The chain recombines TRBV6-5 with TRBJ2-6; possibly TRBD1 for D (6 bases). V lost 4 bases, J lost 4 bases, and 11 bases lay in between. Germline V gene lookup returns CDR1 MNHEY and CDR2 SVGAGI. The CDR3 extends over 15 amino acids. CDR3 residues: CASSCVGAGANVLTF. The CDR3 region has the DNA TGTGCCAGCAGTTGCGTGGGGGCCGGGGCCAACGTCCTGACTTTC.

The CDR3 coding sequence is TGTGCCAGCAGTTCCCCCGGGACGGGGAAACGGGAGAGCGAGCAGTACTTC. Residues: CASSSPGTGKRESEQYF. The chain recombines TRBV27 with TRBJ2-7; TRBD2 is a possible D gene (6 bases). The germline V gene encodes CDR1 MNHEY and CDR2 SMNVEV (reference sequence). V dropped 4 bases and J dropped 6 bases, with 25 bases sitting between them. The CDR3 extends over 17 amino acids.

The chain couples TRBV5-4 to TRBJ1-2, with a tentative D call TRBD1 (6 bases). The CDR3 extends over 14 amino acids. CDR1 is SGHNT and CDR2 is YYREEE in the germline V gene (reference sequence). V was cut by 4 bases and J by 6 bases, with 16 bases left in between. CDR3 DNA: TGTGCCAGCAGCCCTACGGCAGGGGTTAATGGCTACACCTTC. Its translation: CASSPTAGVNGYTF.

This sequence joins TRBV6-1 and TRBJ2-7; D might be TRBD2 (6 bases). The CDR3 is made up of 14 amino acids. Between the trimmed V and J ends, which lost 6 bases and 0 bases, there was a span of 12 bases. Germline-derived CDR1 and CDR2 are MNHNS and SASEGT. CDR3 region: CASREWRDSYEQYF. The CDR3 nucleotides read TGTGCCAGCAGGGAGTGGCGGGACTCCTACGAGCAGTACTTC.

This chain joins TRBV28 and TRBJ1-3, with D tentatively TRBD1 (5 bases). This CDR3 has 17 amino acids. The germline CDR1 and CDR2 sequences are MDHEN and SYDVKM. V was shortened by 4 bases and J by 0 bases, with 16 bases between the two germline ends. The CDR3 DNA reads TGTGCCAGCAGTTCACTGTGGGGCAGAAACTCTGGAAACACCATATATTTT. This gives the protein CASSSLWGRNSGNTIYF. The full variable domain, in which reference TRBV28 and TRBJ1-3 provide the parts outside the CDR3, is DVKVTQSSRYLVKRTGEKVFLECVQDMDHENMFWYRQDPGLGLRLIYFSYDVKMKEKGDIPEGYSVSREKKERFSLILESASTNQTSMYLCASSSLWGRNSGNTIYFGEGSWLTVV.

The rearrangement links TRBV4-3 to TRBJ2-5; 9 bases map to TRBD1. CDR3 size: 18 residues. Germline V gene lookup returns CDR1 LGHNA and CDR2 YSLEER. Germline trimming cut 3 bases from V and 1 base from J; bases unmatched to any gene: 12. For the CDR3, the DNA is TGCGCCAGCAGCCAGGGACAGGGTATCGTAGGGTTCCAAGAGACCCAGTACTTC. Translating it yields CASSQGQGIVGFQETQYF.

The chain links TRBV5-1 to TRBJ1-2; a weak D match, TRBD1 (6 bases). CDR3 length equals 16 residues. The V gene's germline CDR1 is SGHRS and CDR2 YFSETQ. With 0 bases removed from V and 2 bases from J, the gap between germline ends came to 14 bases. This CDR3 reads CASSLAIGQRNYGYTF. DNA for the CDR3: TGCGCCAGCAGCTTGGCCATTGGACAGAGGAACTATGGCTACACCTTC.

This sequence joins TRBV11-3 and TRBJ2-1; 9 nucleotides line up with TRBD2. The CDR3 runs to 15 residues. V shed 5 bases, J shed 2 bases, and the junction held 4 bases outside the gene matches. The germline CDR1 and CDR2 sequences are SGHNT and YENEEA. The CDR3 reads CASSPLAGPYNEQFF. The CDR3 DNA is TGTGCCAGCAGCCCCCTAGCGGGGCCCTACAATGAGCAGTTCTTC.

The chain carries TRBV14 and TRBJ2-7; 8 bases map to TRBD2. The CDR3 runs to 16 residues. From germline, CDR1 is SGHDN and CDR2 FVKESK. V shed 6 bases and J 0 bases; nucleotides not matched to a gene: 10. In nucleotides, the CDR3 is TGTGCCAGCAGTCCGCTTGTAGCGGGAAACTCCTACGAGCAGTACTTC. Translating gives CASSPLVAGNSYEQYF. Together with reference TRBV14 and TRBJ2-7, the CDR3 gives the full variable domain: EAGVTQFPSHSVIEKGQTVTLRCDPISGHDNLYWYRRVMGKEIKFLLHFVKESKQDESGMPNNRFLAERTGGTYSTLKVQPAELEDSGVYFCASSPLVAGNSYEQYFGPGTRLTVT.

This clone showed up just once. The chain is built from TRBV28 and TRBJ1-2, with 7 bases matching TRBD1. The CDR3 is 13 residues long. Trimming cost V 6 bases and J 4 bases; bases outside gene matches: 5. CDR1 MDHEN and CDR2 SYDVKM come from the germline V gene. The CDR3 DNA reads TGTGCCAGCAGAACCCGGGACAGCTATGGCTACACCTTC. Encoded protein: CASRTRDSYGYTF.

J is TRBJ2-5 and V is TRBV4-3, with 9 positions matching TRBD2. CDR1 is LGHNA and CDR2 is YSLEER in the germline V gene. Unmatched junction bases numbered 10, after V lost 3 bases and J lost 5 bases. The CDR3 runs 16 residues. The CDR3 nucleotides are TGCGCCAGCAGCCAGGTTAGCGGGAGTGAAAGGGAGACCCAGTACTTC. Residues: CASSQVSGSERETQYF.

V and J are TRBV28 and TRBJ2-1, with a weak D call TRBD2 (6 bases). Looked up from germline, CDR1 is MDHEN and CDR2 is SYDVKM. Deletions cut 4 bases from V and 3 bases from J, with 10 bases between. The length of the CDR3 is 14 residues. The CDR3 region is CASSWGGNYNEQFF. The CDR3 DNA follows: TGTGCCAGCAGTTGGGGCGGGAACTACAATGAGCAGTTCTTC.

This clone was detected a few times. This sequence joins TRBV14 and TRBJ1-6, with 9 positions matching TRBD1. V shed 3 bases and J 0 bases; nucleotides not matched to a gene: 6. The CDR3 is made up of 18 amino acids. CDR1 is SGHDN and CDR2 is FVKESK in the germline V gene. The CDR3 DNA reads as TGTGCCAGCAGCCACACAGGGGGCAGGGGCTCCTATAATTCACCCCTCCACTTT. As protein: CASSHTGGRGSYNSPLHF.

The chain joins TRBV5-1 to TRBJ1-4; perhaps TRBD1 as D (5 bases). The CDR3 loop spans 16 amino acids. The V and J ends lost 3 bases and 0 bases respectively, with 12 bases between them. Germline V lookup: CDR1 SGHRS, CDR2 YFSETQ. CDR3 sequence: CASSSSGAATNEKLFF. In DNA, the CDR3 is TGCGCCAGCAGCTCCTCTGGGGCAGCAACTAATGAAAAACTGTTTTTT.

The chain carries TRBV2 and TRBJ1-5; D possibly corresponds to TRBD1 (5 bases). The V and J ends lost 4 bases and 6 bases respectively, with 22 bases between them. The CDR3 has 17 amino acids. CDR1 and CDR2 (germline): SNHLY, FYNNEI. Here the CDR3 DNA reads TGTGCCAGCAGTGTGAGTCAGGCCCTCCCGGGGGGTCAGCCCCAGCATTTT. Residues: CASSVSQALPGGQPQHF.